This T cell receptor (beta chain) was captured in a study of cytomegalovirus exposure and HLA in healthy donors. Findings and limits, study-wide: Most subjects' HLA-A and HLA-B alleles were reportedly predicted from TCR beta sequences.

In the PCR, 60 Vbeta and 13 Jbeta primers were used. Sequenced by immunoSEQ multiplex PCR; TCRdb stores in-frame clones only, minus some. The table has roughly 240,000 clones, 82% seen once; the top ten hold around 5.7%. In its sample, this clone was seen once. Its antigen is as yet unknown. Per germline, CDR1 SGHTA and CDR2 FQGTGA. The CDR3 covers 15 residues. The V end was cut by 5 bases, the J end by 4 bases, with 17 bases between. The origin of this receptor is a woman in her 40s in good health and CMV-seropositive. The sequenced material came from PBMCs. This chain connects TRBV7-3 to TRBJ1-1; tentative D call: TRBD1 (6 bases). For the CDR3, the DNA is TGTGCCAGCAGCGGGGGGGCGGATAGGGGCACTGAAGCTTTCTTT. Residues: CASSGGADRGTEAFF.